What follows are 4 T cell receptor beta chains derived from one specimen sequenced in a study of Graves' ophthalmopathy and Graves' hyperthyroidism (dated by TCRdb to 2016 to 2018). The listed sequencing device is Illumina HiSeq 2000. For repertoire sequencing, TCR beta CDR3 regions were amplified from RNA transcripts. A first-round RT-PCR used HTBI primers with the Qiagen OneStep RT-PCR kit, followed by a second-round multiplex PCR, size selection and purification. The public reads were quality trimmed at Q25 with fastp and then assembled into clones with MiXCR by TCRdb, keeping productive beta chains. Rows merge per CDR3 protein into single entries with the most common DNA and genes. This sample holds some 750,000 distinct CDR3 sequences; approximately 40% were observed only once. The ten largest account for 40% to 55% of the sample. Specimen: peripheral blood. These receptors were collected from an adult man with Graves' ophthalmopathy.

This clonotype was counted only a few times. The V call is TRBV29-1, the J call TRBJ2-2; 9 nucleotides match TRBD1. Germline V gives CDR1 SQVTM, CDR2 ANQGSEA. There are 14 residues in the CDR3. The V segment lost 7 bases and the J segment 4 bases; nucleotides outside the gene matches: 7. As DNA, the CDR3 is TGCAGCGGTCAACAGGGGGCCGGCACCGGGGAGCTGTTTTTT. Translation gives CSGQQGAGTGELFF.

In its sample, this clonotype was seen many times. This chain connects TRBV7-8 to TRBJ1-2, with TRBD1 matching over 7 bases. Trimming at V came to 5 bases and at J to 6 bases, leaving 6 bases not matched to a gene. Looked up from germline, CDR1 is SGHVS and CDR2 is FQNEAQ. This CDR3 comprises 13 residues. This CDR3 is CASSRDRVDGYTF. The CDR3 region has the DNA TGTGCCAGCAGCCGCGACAGGGTTGATGGCTACACCTTC.

The rearrangement links TRBV7-9 to TRBJ2-7; D possibly matches TRBD1 or TRBD2 (5 bases each). The CDR3 is made up of 13 amino acids. Germline V CDR1 and CDR2: SEHNR, FQNEAQ (reference sequence). The ends were cut back, 8 bases at V and 1 base at J, with 12 bases in the middle. The CDR3: CASEKEGSYEQYF. The CDR3 region has the DNA TGTGCCAGCGAAAAAGAGGGGTCCTACGAGCAGTACTTC.

The CDR3 reads CSARDSSGREITEAFF. For the CDR3, the DNA is TGCAGTGCTAGAGATTCATCTGGCAGGGAAATTACTGAAGCTTTCTTT. The chain has TRBV20-1 and TRBJ1-1, with a weak D call TRBD1 (5 bases). The V gene lost 0 bases and the J gene lost 5 bases, with 19 bases spanning the gap. Germline lookup yields CDR1 DFQATT and CDR2 SNEGSKA (reference sequence). This CDR3 region has 16 residues.